The rows below give T cell receptor beta chains drawn from one sample of a study of blood T cells in healthy people across ages. MiXCR, applied by TCRdb to the 5' RACE reads, yields one record per CDR3 protein. The sample yields 1,500,000 or so distinct CDR3 sequences, 35% to 45% seen once. Sample: blood. These receptors all stem from a woman aged 18 to 35 in good health. Both conserved end residues are part of each CDR3. D genes are given only for firm matches. The size field is filled for only some rows; it gives once, few, many or a size class.

j_call: TRBJ2-5
clone_size: NA
v_call: TRBV27
d_call: TRBD1
cdr3_aa: CASSSSGTGSEEQYF
cdr3_nt: TGTGCCAGCAGTTCGTCCGGGACAGGGTCTGAGGAGCAGTACTTC

j_call: TRBJ1-5
clone_size: NA
v_call: TRBV19
d_call: NA
cdr3_aa: CASSSRGDGGNQPQHF
cdr3_nt: TGTGCCAGTAGTAGTCGGGGTGACGGTGGCAATCAGCCCCAGCATTTT

j_call: TRBJ1-4
clone_size: NA
v_call: TRBV28
d_call: TRBD1
cdr3_aa: CASKTGARNEKLFF
cdr3_nt: TGTGCCAGCAAAACAGGGGCGCGGAATGAAAAACTGTTTTTT

j_call: TRBJ2-2
clone_size: NA
v_call: TRBV5-1
d_call: TRBD1
cdr3_aa: CASSPAGQGNTGELFF
cdr3_nt: TGCGCCAGCAGCCCCGCGGGACAGGGGAACACCGGGGAGCTGTTTTTT

j_call: TRBJ2-1
clone_size: NA
v_call: TRBV5-6
d_call: TRBD2
cdr3_aa: CASSLGTSPNNEQFF
cdr3_nt: TGTGCCAGCAGCTTAGGGACTAGCCCAAACAATGAGCAGTTCTTC

j_call: TRBJ1-2
clone_size: NA
v_call: TRBV7-2
d_call: TRBD1
cdr3_aa: CASSSGTAGIYGYTF
cdr3_nt: TGTGCCAGCAGCTCTGGGACAGCTGGGATCTATGGCTACACCTTC

j_call: TRBJ2-3
clone_size: few
v_call: TRBV6-5
d_call: NA
cdr3_aa: CASSYSRTWVDTQYF
cdr3_nt: TGTGCCAGCAGTTACTCGAGGACATGGGTTGATACGCAGTATTTT

j_call: TRBJ2-3
clone_size: few
v_call: TRBV12-3/TRBV12-4
d_call: NA
cdr3_aa: CASSDLASDTQYF
cdr3_nt: TGTGCCAGCAGTGATCTGGCGTCAGATACGCAGTATTTT

j_call: TRBJ2-1
clone_size: NA
v_call: TRBV4-1
d_call: NA
cdr3_aa: CASSHVGRGGGGEQFF
cdr3_nt: TGCGCCAGCAGTCATGTAGGCCGCGGGGGAGGGGGTGAGCAGTTCTTC

j_call: TRBJ2-3
clone_size: many
v_call: TRBV6-6
d_call: TRBD2
cdr3_aa: CASSLLAGDSTDTQYF
cdr3_nt: TGTGCCAGCAGTCTTCTAGCGGGAGATAGCACAGATACGCAGTATTTT